This TCR beta chain was found in a study of blood T cell repertoires in COVID-19. This clone appeared once. Adults between about 18 and 89 years of age took part from under 30 US areas. Clinical history as reported by participants underpinned cohort assignment. Original processing notes: Reference gene primer amplification in the assay estimated nucleated cell counts. Libraries were prepared by immunoSEQ multiplex PCR; TCRdb keeps only in-frame clonotypes and omits some of them. The V and J calls and the clone size are those of that table, but D and trimming were determined from the DNA. The sample carries around 49,000 clones, 70% to 85% recorded once. The CDR3 sequence is 15 residues long. V was cut by 8 bases and J by 0 bases, with 16 bases left in between. The germline CDR1 and CDR2 sequences are SGHAT and FQNNGV.

The TCR comes from a woman aged 45-65 years with acute COVID-19. The specimen sequenced was PBMCs or T cells enriched from blood (not recorded which). This chain links TRBV11-2 with TRBJ2-5, with D possibly matching TRBD2 (6 bases). The CDR3, as DNA: TGTGCCAGCGCGCTAGGGACTGCCTACCAAGAGACCCAGTACTTC. Residues: CASALGTAYQETQYF. Full variable domain (missing parts from reference TRBV11-2 and TRBJ2-5): EAGVAQSPRYKIIEKRQSVAFWCNPISGHATLYWYQQILGQGPKLLIQFQNNGVVDDSQLPKDRFSAERLKGVDSTLKIQPAKLEDSAVYLCASALGTAYQETQYFGPGTRLLVL.